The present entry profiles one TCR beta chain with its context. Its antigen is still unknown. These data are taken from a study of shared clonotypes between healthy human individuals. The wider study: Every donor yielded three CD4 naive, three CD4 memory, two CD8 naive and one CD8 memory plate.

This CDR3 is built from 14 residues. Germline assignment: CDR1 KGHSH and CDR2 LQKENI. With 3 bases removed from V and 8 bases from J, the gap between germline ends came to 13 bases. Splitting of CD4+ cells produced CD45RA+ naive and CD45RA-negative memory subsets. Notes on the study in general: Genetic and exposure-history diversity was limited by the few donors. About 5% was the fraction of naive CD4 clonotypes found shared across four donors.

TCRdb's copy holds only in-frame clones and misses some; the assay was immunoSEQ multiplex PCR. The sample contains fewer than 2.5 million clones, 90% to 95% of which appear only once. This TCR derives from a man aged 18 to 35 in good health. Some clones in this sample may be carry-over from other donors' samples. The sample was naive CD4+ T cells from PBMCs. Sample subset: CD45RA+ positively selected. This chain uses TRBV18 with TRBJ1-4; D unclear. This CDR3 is CASSPNQPPEKLFF. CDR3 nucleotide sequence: TGTGCCAGCTCACCGAATCAACCCCCCGAAAAACTGTTTTTT.